The entry below describes one T cell receptor beta chain. Assay: immunoSEQ multiplex PCR; the TCRdb copy retains only in-frame clones and omits some. This table holds almost 200,000 clones, about 90% found once. This CDR3 comprises 16 residues. Germline values: CDR1 SEHNR, CDR2 FQNEAQ (reference sequence). V was clipped by 5 bases and J by 0 bases; unmatched bases: 6. The sample is drawn from a study of blood T cell repertoires in COVID-19. The sequence was obtained from a woman aged 18-29 years who had recovered from COVID-19. V gene TRBV7-9 combines with J gene TRBJ2-2; TRBD1 agrees at 7 bases. The sequenced material came from PBMCs or T cells enriched from blood (not recorded which). The DNA of the CDR3 is TGTGCCAGCAGCCTACAGGGGTTCGCGAACACCGGGGAGCTGTTTTTT. Amino acid sequence: CASSLQGFANTGELFF.